This TCR beta chain is drawn from a study of T cell repertoires in cytomegalovirus infection. Across the study: Signatures in public TCR beta sequences pointed to both CMV infection and matching HLA type. General study points: Using cumulative public TCR beta family frequency, the authors identified those who carried CMV together with the relevant HLA. Ex vivo, HLA-C-restricted CMV-specific TCR beta clonotypes prevailed over the rest of the response.

MiXCR was run by TCRdb on the reads, yielding one entry per CDR3 protein. The sample lists about 140,000 distinct CDR3 sequences; about 6.1% were seen once. The CDR3 runs to 15 residues. Germline CDR1 is SGHTA and CDR2 is FQGNSA. V was clipped by 1 base and J by 4 bases; unmatched bases: 2. In its sample, this clonotype was seen many times. Its antigen is not identified. The receptor's source is a human donor in good health (CMV status not recorded). Some clones in this sample may be carry-over from other donors' samples. The chain has TRBV7-2 and TRBJ2-7; 12 bases are shared with TRBD2. The specimen sequenced was PBMCs. The CDR3 here is CASSLETSGGYEQYF. CDR3 bases: TGTGCCAGCAGCTTAGAGACTAGCGGGGGTTACGAGCAGTACTTC. The full variable domain, rest sourced from reference TRBV7-2 and TRBJ2-7, is GAGVSQSPSNKVTEKGKDVELRCDPISGHTALYWYRQSLGQGLEFLIYFQGNSAPDKSGLPSDRFSAERTGGSVSTLTIQRTQQEDSAVYLCASSLETSGGYEQYFGPGTRLTVT.